This section outlines one T cell receptor (beta chain) sequence together with its context. In this sample, this clonotype turned up a few times. Its antigen is unknown. Base qualities are not at hand, and no much larger clone is one base apart. This specimen comes from a study of T-cell memory formation after mild COVID-19 (dated by TCRdb to about 2021). Looking at the study overall: TCR sequence clusters from the two donors were found to be largely donor specific. In a couple of donors, T-cell clones that expanded and contracted after mild COVID-19 were tracked by sequencing TCRalpha and TCRbeta repertoires over time. Two young, previously healthy adult volunteers, one female and one male, were included in the cohort.

The paper's findings and limits, for the study overall: Contracting CD4+ clones turned up mainly in the CM and EM memory subsets, whereas EMRA was where CD8+ clones were enriched. From day 15 to 85, contracting clones showed balanced CD4/CD8 phenotypes, whereas a second wave of clones that expanded from day 15 to 37 leaned towards CD4+. Whether the second-wave clones peaking on day 37 were SARS-CoV-2 specific was not confirmed. Only a couple of mild cases were covered by the study, and larger cohorts that include severe cases with pre-infection samples were considered necessary. The detection of some responding clones in pre-infection memory suggests that pre-existing cross-reactive memory T cells joined the SARS-CoV-2 response.

Ficoll-Paque density gradient centrifugation was the method used to isolate PBMCs. Per the germline V gene (reference sequence), LNHNV is the CDR1 and YYDKDF is the CDR2. V was cut back by 8 bases and J by 7 bases, leaving a gap of 13 bases between them. The CDR3, cysteine through phenylalanine, is 12 amino acids long. Here the CDR3 DNA is all that survives: 36 bases in frame from base 1. Sequencing relied on an Illumina NovaSeq 6000. TCRalpha and TCRbeta cDNA libraries were constructed by 5'RACE with constant-segment primers, with sample barcodes and unique molecular identifiers being introduced. Trizol reagent was used to extract RNA from every sample. Libraries were amplified in two PCR steps, with a second sample barcode and Illumina TruSeq adapters added in the second step. Libraries were sequenced on an Illumina NovaSeq with 2 x 150 bp paired-end reads. In the paper's pipeline: Demultiplexing of reads and collapsing into UMI-guided consensus sequences were performed with migec v1.2.7. Using mixcr v2.1.11, UMI consensuses were aligned to TRA and TRB V and J templates and then assembled into clonotypes. Clonotypes were classified as expanded or contracted when called significant by both edgeR and NoisET, with noise models trained on biological replicates. For edgeR calls, the cutoffs were a false discovery rate-adjusted p below 0.01 and a log2 fold-change threshold of 1. As an exploratory analysis of dynamics, max-normalized trajectories of the 1000 most abundant clonotypes were examined with PCA combined with hierarchical clustering. Separately sequenced CD4+ and CD8+ repertoires were used to assign a CD4 or CD8 phenotype to each responding clone. In TCRdb, the public reads were trimmed at Q25 with fastp and aligned with MiXCR, with productive beta chains retained. One record per CDR3 amino acid sequence lists the most common genes and DNA. None of the V and J calls come from the authors' own analysis; TCRdb made them. Recorded for this sample are hundreds of thousands of distinct CDR3 sequences; about 16% of them occurred a single time. The top ten hold around 23% of the sample.

Recombination connected TRBV15 to TRBJ2-3, with the D gene possibly TRBD1 or TRBD2, each one fitting 5 bases. Sequencing was performed on PBMCs or a T cell subset sorted from them (not recorded which). This clonotype was obtained from a man aged 18 to 29 who had mild COVID-19 (a few samples of this study predate the infection). The sample titles of this study are shuffled in the database, so cell type and time point are left out; the donor was told from shared clones. The nucleotide sequence reads as follows: TGTGCCACCGGGGGTGCCGGATATACGCAGTATTTT. Translated, it reads CATGGAGYTQYF.